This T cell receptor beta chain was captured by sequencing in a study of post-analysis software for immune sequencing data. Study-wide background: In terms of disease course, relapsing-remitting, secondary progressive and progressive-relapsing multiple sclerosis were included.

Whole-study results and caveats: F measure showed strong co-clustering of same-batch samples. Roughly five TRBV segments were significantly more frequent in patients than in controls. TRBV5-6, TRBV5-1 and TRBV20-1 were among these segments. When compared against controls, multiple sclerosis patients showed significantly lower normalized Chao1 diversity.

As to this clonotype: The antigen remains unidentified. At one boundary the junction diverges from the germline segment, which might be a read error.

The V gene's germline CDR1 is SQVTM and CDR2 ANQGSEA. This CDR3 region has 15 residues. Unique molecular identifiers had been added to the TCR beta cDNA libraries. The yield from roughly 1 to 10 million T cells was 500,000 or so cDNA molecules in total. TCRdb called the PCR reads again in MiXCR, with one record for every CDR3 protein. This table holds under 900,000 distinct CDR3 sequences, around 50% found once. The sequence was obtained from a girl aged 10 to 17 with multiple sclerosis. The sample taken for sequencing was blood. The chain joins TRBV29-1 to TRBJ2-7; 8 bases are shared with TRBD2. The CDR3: CSVEGYSGSSNEQYF. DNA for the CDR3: TGCAGCGTTGAAGGTTACAGCGGGAGCTCCAACGAGCAGTACTTC.